Presented here are 24 T cell receptor beta chains from one specimen sequenced in a study of identical twins. TCRdb ran MiXCR on the 5' RACE reads and lists one entry per CDR3 protein. Of some 760,000 distinct CDR3 sequences in the sample, about 20% are singletons; the top ten hold 13%. Separately, the same data were catalogued under a study of T cells expressing NK-cell markers.

Material for sequencing was PBMCs. The receptor set was obtained from a woman aged 18-29 years in good health.

The gene calls are TRBV7-2 and TRBJ2-7; 7 positions agree with TRBD2. Trimming cost V 1 base and J 1 base; bases outside gene matches: 10. The CDR3 has 17 residues. The V gene's germline CDR1 is SGHTA and CDR2 FQGNSA. CDR3 nucleotides: TGTGCCAGCAGCTTAGGGGAGATCGGGAGGCTTTCCTACGAGCAGTACTTC. This translates into CASSLGEIGRLSYEQYF.

This clonotype was detected a few times. J is TRBJ2-7 and V is TRBV4-1; D tentatively fits TRBD1 or TRBD2 (6 bases each). CDR3 length: 15 residues. The germline CDR1 and CDR2 sequences are MGHRA and YSYEKL. V was pared by 0 bases and J by 5 bases, with 14 bases between. This CDR3 is CASSQDTGGEDEQYF. The CDR3 bases are TGCGCCAGCAGCCAAGATACCGGGGGCGAGGACGAGCAGTACTTC.

This sequence joins TRBV20-1 and TRBJ2-5; TRBD2 aligns across 8 bases. Germline values: CDR1 DFQATT, CDR2 SNEGSKA (reference sequence). V dropped 6 bases and J dropped 4; count of bases not matched to a gene: 7. This CDR3 region has 13 residues. The CDR3 nucleotides read TGCAGTGCCCCCATCGGGAGGGTAGAGACCCAGTACTTC. It specifies CSAPIGRVETQYF.

This clonotype appeared a few times. The rearrangement uses TRBV5-6 and TRBJ2-3; 8 bases align to TRBD2. Germline V CDR1 and CDR2: SGHDT, YYEEEE. J gave up 0 bases and V 4 bases, and 7 bases lay outside the gene matches. This CDR3 contains 16 residues. The CDR3 DNA reads as TGTGCCAGCAGCCTGCCGACTAGCGCGAGCACAGATACGCAGTATTTT. It is translated as CASSLPTSASTDTQYF.

In this sample, this clonotype turned up a few times. This chain links TRBV9 with TRBJ2-5, with TRBD1 matching over 8 bases. The CDR3 consists of 15 residues. V was clipped by 3 bases and J by 1 base; unmatched bases: 5. Germline V gene lookup returns CDR1 SGDLS and CDR2 YYNGEE. The CDR3 region is CASSAHGTGQETQYF. CDR3 nucleotides: TGTGCCAGCAGCGCCCATGGGACAGGCCAAGAGACCCAGTACTTC.

In its sample, this clonotype was seen a few times. The chain has TRBV5-1 and TRBJ2-1, with D possibly TRBD2 on 6 matching bases. The germline V and J ends were trimmed by 4 bases and 10 bases, with 15 bases remaining between them. CDR1 and CDR2 (germline): SGHRS, YFSETQ. This CDR3 region has 13 residues. The CDR3 loop is CASSPPGSREQFF. CDR3 in DNA: TGCGCCAGCAGCCCGCCCGGGAGTAGGGAGCAGTTCTTC.

This clonotype was counted a single time. A junction end diverges from the germline sequence, so it may reflect a read error. The chain employs TRBV7-7 and TRBJ2-2, with TRBD2 matching over 9 bases. The V gene's germline CDR1 is SSHAT and CDR2 FNYEAQ (reference sequence). CDR3 length equals 15 residues. The CDR3 protein is CASSPGLASAGELFF. The DNA for the CDR3 is TGTGCTAGCAGCCCGGGACTAGCTTCAGCCGGGGAGCTGTTTTTT.

This clonotype has a handful of counts. V usage is TRBV29-1 and J usage is TRBJ1-1; D is unresolved. CDR1 SQVTM and CDR2 ANQGSEA come from the germline V gene. V gave up 7 bases and J gave up 1 base, with 25 bases separating them. CDR3 size: 17 residues. CDR3 loop: CSAHPPSDGLRNTEAFF. The CDR3 DNA sequence: TGCAGCGCACACCCCCCGTCCGATGGGTTGCGGAACACTGAAGCTTTCTTT.

This clonotype has a handful of counts. V gene TRBV7-2 combines with J gene TRBJ2-1; 11 nucleotides agree with TRBD2. V lost 1 base, J lost 7 bases, and 6 bases stayed unmatched. CDR1 is SGHTA and CDR2 is FQGNSA in the germline V gene. This CDR3 is built from 16 residues. As DNA, the CDR3 is TGTGCCAGCAGCTTAGAGTCGGCTAGCGGGAGGAATGAGCAGTTCTTC. This codes for CASSLESASGRNEQFF. The full variable domain, in which reference TRBV7-2 and TRBJ2-1 provide the parts outside the CDR3, is GAGVSQSPSNKVTEKGKDVELRCDPISGHTALYWYRQSLGQGLEFLIYFQGNSAPDKSGLPSDRFSAERTGGSVSTLTIQRTQQEDSAVYLCASSLESASGRNEQFFGPGTRLTVL.

This CDR3 reads CASSVRGRETQYF. CDR3 sequence (DNA): TGTGCCAGCAGCGTCCGGGGGAGGGAGACCCAGTACTTC. The V gene is TRBV9, the J gene TRBJ2-5; D might be TRBD2 (6 bases). There are 13 residues in the CDR3. With 2 bases removed from V and 5 bases from J, the gap between germline ends came to 10 bases. Germline-derived CDR1 and CDR2 are SGDLS and YYNGEE.

The chain couples TRBV20-1 to TRBJ1-1; D uncertain. Trimming took 4 bases from V and 1 from J, leaving 4 bases between them. The CDR3 extends over 11 amino acids. Germline values: CDR1 DFQATT, CDR2 SNEGSKA (reference sequence). CDR3 nucleotide sequence: TGCAGTGCTATGTCGAACACTGAAGCTTTCTTT. This gives the protein CSAMSNTEAFF.

At least ten counts were recorded for this clonotype. V and J are TRBV3-1 and TRBJ1-2; no firm D call. CDR1 LGHDT and CDR2 YNNKEL come from the germline V gene (reference sequence). Trimming left V 6 bases short and J 1 base short, with 12 bases between. The CDR3 covers 14 residues. CDR3 region: CASSPLRVNYGYTF. The CDR3 DNA follows: TGTGCCAGCAGTCCATTGAGGGTTAACTATGGCTACACCTTC.

The DNA for the CDR3 is TGTGCCAGCAGAAATCCGGGACAGGGGGCAACCGGGGAGCTGTTTTTT. It codes for CASRNPGQGATGELFF. This chain links TRBV6-1 with TRBJ2-2; 12 bases agree with TRBD1. The CDR3 is 16 residues long. From germline, CDR1 is MNHNS and CDR2 SASEGT. Trimming removed 6 bases from V and 5 bases from J; junction bases left unmatched: 7.

This clonotype has a handful of counts. The chain combines TRBV7-8 with TRBJ2-1; TRBD2 matches 9 bases. Losses at the gene ends were 2 bases for V and 9 bases for J; bases not matched to a gene: 5. CDR1 and CDR2 (germline): SGHVS, FQNEAQ. The length of the CDR3 is 14 residues. The CDR3 sequence is CASSLNTAGGEQFF. The CDR3, as DNA: TGTGCCAGCAGCTTAAATACAGCGGGAGGTGAGCAGTTCTTC.

V is TRBV7-9 and J is TRBJ1-1; D unresolved. V was shortened by 5 bases and J by 4 bases, with 14 bases between the two germline ends. This CDR3 region has 14 residues. CDR1 is SEHNR, CDR2 FQNEAQ, per germline (reference sequence). The CDR3 reads CASSKSGFSTEAFF. The CDR3 coding sequence is TGTGCCAGCAGCAAAAGCGGGTTCTCCACTGAAGCTTTCTTT.

This clonotype showed up many times. This chain connects TRBV7-2 to TRBJ1-2; D not resolved. This CDR3 comprises 13 residues. Germline assignment: CDR1 SGHTA and CDR2 FQGNSA. V gave up 1 base and J gave up 7 bases, with 10 bases separating them. CDR3 nucleotides: TGTGCCAGCAGCTTAGTTCTGGCGGGTGGCTACACCTTC. It encodes CASSLVLAGGYTF.

V gene TRBV20-1 combines with J gene TRBJ2-3; a weak D match, TRBD2 (6 bases). V was pared by 2 bases and J by 2 bases, with 26 bases between. This CDR3 has 19 amino acids. Germline loops: CDR1 DFQATT, CDR2 SNEGSKA (reference sequence). CDR3 region: CSARLFGSPATYNTDTQYF. The CDR3 DNA reads as TGCAGTGCTAGATTATTCGGGAGTCCAGCTACTTACAACACAGATACGCAGTATTTT.

V gene TRBV5-1 combines with J gene TRBJ2-1; D ambiguous. Per the germline V gene, CDR1 is SGHRS and CDR2 is YFSETQ. Trimming took off 0 bases at V and 10 bases at J, with 11 bases between the two ends. The length of the CDR3 is 13 residues. CDR3 residues: CASSLGWEQEQFF. CDR3 sequence (DNA): TGCGCCAGCAGCTTGGGGTGGGAACAGGAGCAGTTCTTC.

This chain links TRBV5-5 with TRBJ2-5; D gene ambiguous. Trimming removed 1 base from V and 1 base from J, with 8 bases in between. Germline lookup yields CDR1 SGHKS and CDR2 YYEKEE (reference sequence). The CDR3 covers 14 residues. CDR3 in amino acids: CASSLSDPQETQYF. CDR3 DNA: TGTGCCAGCAGCTTGTCGGATCCCCAAGAGACCCAGTACTTC.

The chain joins TRBV12-3 or TRBV12-4 to TRBJ2-5, with TRBD2 matching over 11 bases. The V segment lost 6 bases and the J segment 4 bases; nucleotides outside the gene matches: 4. This CDR3 has 14 residues. The CDR3 nucleotides read TGTGCCAGCAGACGAGGACTAGCGGGAGAGACCCAGTACTTC. Protein product: CASRRGLAGETQYF.

CDR3: CASSQGRMYGYTF. CDR3 bases: TGTGCCAGCAGCCAGGGGCGGATGTATGGCTACACCTTC. The chain links TRBV6-1 to TRBJ1-2; D perhaps matches TRBD1 (6 bases). Germline CDR1 and CDR2: MNHNS and SASEGT. This CDR3 spans 13 amino acids. Trimming took 6 bases from V and 5 from J, leaving 13 bases between them.

This chain links TRBV7-9 with TRBJ1-2, with 8 bases matching TRBD1. Germline CDR1 SEHNR, CDR2 FQNEAQ (reference sequence). This CDR3 is 13 amino acids long. Unmatched junction bases numbered 7, after V lost 5 bases and J lost 8 bases. CDR3 loop: CASSVNRGRGYTF. The DNA for the CDR3 is TGTGCCAGCAGCGTAAACAGGGGGAGAGGCTACACCTTC. Based on the CDR3 plus reference TRBV7-9 and TRBJ1-2, the full variable domain is DTGVSQNPRHKITKRGQNVTFRCDPISEHNRLYWYRQTLGQGPEFLTYFQNEAQLEKSRLLSDRFSAERPKGSFSTLEIQRTEQGDSAMYLCASSVNRGRGYTFGSGTRLTVV.

This clonotype was seen more than once but under ten times. The chain couples TRBV12-3 or TRBV12-4 to TRBJ2-5; 8 nucleotides line up with TRBD1. This CDR3 comprises 14 residues. V trimming: 8 bases; J trimming: 5 bases; junction bases outside the gene matches: 10. CDR3 in amino acids: CASCPRGRVETQYF. For the CDR3, the DNA is TGTGCCAGCTGCCCCAGGGGGCGGGTGGAGACCCAGTACTTC.

A few counts support this clonotype. This rearrangement joins TRBV10-3 to TRBJ2-1; D remains ambiguous. CDR3 length: 12 residues. Germline CDR1 is ENHRY and CDR2 is SYGVKD. Between the trimmed V and J ends, which lost 4 bases and 5 bases, there was a span of 6 bases. The CDR3 sequence: CAISARDNEQFF. As DNA, the CDR3 is TGTGCCATCAGTGCGCGAGACAATGAGCAGTTCTTC.